Sequencing of this TCR beta chain was carried out in a study of cytomegalovirus exposure and HLA in healthy donors. Study-level information: Inside one of the first data releases sat around 86 million unique TCRs taken from HLA-typed donors. Findings and limits, study-wide: Several top significant clusters appeared, in a later analysis, to be linked to common viral pathogens. Researchers catalogued over 150 TCR beta chains as cytomegalovirus-associated.

The germline V gene has CDR1 MNHEY and CDR2 SVGAGI. V lost 5 bases to trimming and J lost 5 bases; unmatched junction nucleotides: 6. There are 15 residues in the CDR3. Note on this clone: As yet, its antigen is unknown.

The PCR employed 60 Vbeta primers together with 13 Jbeta primers. Assay: immunoSEQ multiplex PCR; the TCRdb copy retains only in-frame clones and omits some. This sample's table has some 53,000 clones. The sequenced material came from PBMCs. This sequence was found in a woman aged 55-69 years in good health and CMV-seropositive. The V gene is TRBV6-5, the J gene TRBJ1-5; TRBD1 matches 10 bases. The CDR3 region is CASSLQGQGYQPQHF. The CDR3 bases are TGTGCCAGCAGTCTCCAGGGACAGGGGTATCAGCCCCAGCATTTT.